This T cell receptor (beta chain) was identified during a study of metastatic and nonmetastatic thyroid tumors. Whole-study context: Malignant and benign thyroid patients had repertoires compared in peripheral blood and tumor or nodule tissue. Study results and caveats: Compared with benign nodules, malignant thyroid tumors were reported to have significantly higher TCR beta diversity in both blood and tumor.

A few counts support this clone. Antigen unknown. One base away lies a much larger clone, so this may be a sequencing read error. Ahead of thyroid surgery, no patient had received treatment of any kind. TCRdb re-called clones from the PCR reads using MiXCR. The sample shows roughly 93,000 clones, roughly 13% of them seen only once. The sequence derives from a female donor with papillary thyroid cancer or a benign thyroid nodule (not recorded which). Some clones in this sample may be carry-over from other donors' samples. The specimen sequenced was blood.

CDR3 region: CASSRSLDYYDNEQFF. The CDR3 nucleotides read TGTGCCAGCAGTCGTTCCCTAGACTACTACGACAATGAGCAGTTCTTC. V and J are TRBV28 and TRBJ2-1; D is possibly TRBD2 (5 bases). The CDR3 is 16 residues long. V lost 5 bases and J 5 bases, leaving 19 bases between the germline ends. Germline V gene data show CDR1 as MDHEN and CDR2 as SYDVKM.